The 32 T cell receptor beta chains below come from one sample, sequenced in a study of OX40 agonist ivuxolimab in advanced cancers. Profiling relied on immunoSEQ multiplex PCR, and the TCRdb table lists in-frame clones only, not all of them. Among approximately 74,000 clones listed, 75% to 95% were seen once. Specimen: CD4+ or CD8+ T cells sorted from blood, collected in a trial of the OX40 agonist ivuxolimab. The receptors originated from an adult with an advanced solid tumor such as melanoma, head and neck, liver or kidney cancer.

This chain links TRBV19 with TRBJ2-1; no clear D. The CDR3 runs to 10 residues. In germline, CDR1 is LNHDA, CDR2 SQIVND (reference sequence). V lost 10 bases, J lost 5 bases, and 6 bases lay in between. The CDR3: CATGNNEQFF. CDR3 DNA: TGTGCCACTGGAAACAATGAGCAGTTCTTC.

The V call is TRBV5-6, the J call TRBJ2-3; the D gene could be TRBD1 or TRBD2 (5 bases each). V was clipped by 5 bases and J by 2 bases, with 21 bases between them. Germline values: CDR1 SGHDT, CDR2 YYEEEE. This CDR3 contains 17 residues. The CDR3 coding sequence is TGTGCCAGCAGTTATTTAGTACAGACTGGGACCACAGATACGCAGTATTTT. This gives the protein CASSYLVQTGTTDTQYF.

This chain links TRBV15 with TRBJ2-1, with D uncertain. Germline V CDR1 and CDR2: LNHNV, YYDKDF (reference sequence). The CDR3 is 13 amino acids. Trimming cost V 5 bases and J 9 bases, with 14 bases left between them. The CDR3 loop reads CATSVNSVIEQFF. The CDR3 bases are TGTGCCACCAGCGTCAACTCCGTGATTGAGCAGTTCTTC.

About this clone itself: The sample contains more than one DNA sequence encoding this CDR3. J is TRBJ1-1 and V is TRBV4-3; D gene ambiguous. Looked up from germline, CDR1 is LGHNA and CDR2 is YSLEER. V lost 0 bases to trimming and J lost 1 base, with 6 bases between them. CDR3 length: 14 amino acids. DNA of the CDR3: TGCGCCAGCAGCCAAGATCGAGGGAACACTGAAGCTTTCTTT. This encodes CASSQDRGNTEAFF.

This chain uses TRBV10-3 with TRBJ1-4; D possibly corresponds to TRBD1 (5 bases). V was trimmed by 2 bases and J by 0 bases, leaving 10 bases between them. Germline assignment: CDR1 ENHRY and CDR2 SYGVKD. This CDR3 is 16 amino acids long. The CDR3 loop reads CAISEPRGATNEKLFF. The CDR3 coding sequence is TGTGCCATCAGTGAGCCGAGGGGTGCAACTAATGAAAAACTGTTTTTT.

This chain joins TRBV6-5 and TRBJ1-2; D is unclear. Germline loops: CDR1 MNHEY, CDR2 SVGAGI. Trimming shortened V by 5 bases and J by 4 bases, and 14 bases separated the two germline ends. The CDR3 extends over 14 amino acids. CDR3 bases: TGTGCCAGCAGTCTGGATAATCCTTTCTATGGCTACACCTTC. Its protein is CASSLDNPFYGYTF.

This sequence joins TRBV4-1 and TRBJ2-7; 12 bases fit TRBD2. The germline V gene has CDR1 MGHRA and CDR2 YSYEKL. The CDR3 extends over 19 amino acids. The V gene end was trimmed by 0 bases and the J gene end by 2 bases; junction bases not matched to a gene: 11. This CDR3 reads CASSQDPLAGGPITYEQYF. The CDR3 bases are TGCGCCAGCAGCCAAGATCCTCTAGCGGGAGGGCCGATTACCTACGAGCAGTACTTC.

The V gene is TRBV27, the J gene TRBJ1-1; 8 positions match TRBD1. The CDR3 totals 16 residues. Trimming took 4 bases from V and 7 from J; bases not matched to a gene: 14. CDR1 is MNHEY, CDR2 SMNVEV, per germline (reference sequence). The CDR3 region has the DNA TGTGCCAGCAGTTCTCCCAGGCCCCAGGGGGCATATGAAGCTTTCTTT. Translation gives CASSSPRPQGAYEAFF.

The gene calls are TRBV7-2 and TRBJ1-6; unclear D gene. The CDR3 covers 14 residues. The germline V and J ends were trimmed by 4 bases and 5 bases, with 9 bases remaining between them. Germline CDR1 reads SGHTA; CDR2 reads FQGNSA. Here the CDR3 DNA reads TGTGCCAGCAGCTCCATCGACGATAATTCACCCCTCCACTTT. Translating gives CASSSIDDNSPLHF.

The chain recombines TRBV19 with TRBJ2-1, with 9 positions matching TRBD1. This CDR3 spans 14 amino acids. Unmatched junction bases numbered 6, after V lost 7 bases and J lost 5 bases. Per germline, CDR1 LNHDA and CDR2 SQIVND (reference sequence). CDR3 region: CASTLGTGNNEQFF. The CDR3 DNA sequence: TGTGCCAGTACCCTCGGGACAGGGAACAATGAGCAGTTCTTC. Using reference TRBV19 and TRBJ2-1 for the parts outside the CDR3, the full variable domain is DGGITQSPKYLFRKEGQNVTLSCEQNLNHDAMYWYRQDPGQGLRLIYYSQIVNDFQKGDIAEGYSVSREKKESFPLTVTSAQKNPTAFYLCASTLGTGNNEQFFGPGTRLTVL.

This chain uses TRBV5-1 with TRBJ2-1; D gene unclear. Trimming removed 2 bases at V and 8 bases at J, with 11 bases between. Germline V gene data show CDR1 as SGHRS and CDR2 as YFSETQ. The CDR3 has 13 amino acids. The CDR3 spells CASSFQGFYEQFF. In nucleotides, the CDR3 is TGCGCCAGCAGCTTCCAAGGGTTCTATGAGCAGTTCTTC. The variable domain in full, completed from reference TRBV5-1 and TRBJ2-1, reads KAGVTQTPRYLIKTRGQQVTLSCSPISGHRSVSWYQQTPGQGLQFLFEYFSETQRNKGNFPGRFSGRQFSNSRSEMNVSTLELGDSALYLCASSFQGFYEQFFGPGTRLTVL.

This sequence joins TRBV30 and TRBJ2-1; TRBD1 might be the D (6 bases). Trimming shortened V by 4 bases and J by 8 bases, and 12 bases separated the two germline ends. Germline CDR1 reads GTSNPN; CDR2 reads SVGIG (reference sequence). The CDR3 sequence is 12 residues long. The CDR3 bases are TGTGCCTGGATCGCAGGGGCTTATGAGCAGTTCTTC. This codes for CAWIAGAYEQFF.

The chain uses TRBV4-1 and TRBJ1-1; D gene uncertain. Germline CDR1 is MGHRA and CDR2 is YSYEKL. The CDR3 contains 16 residues. Trimming took off 0 bases at V and 1 base at J, with 12 bases between the two ends. The CDR3 loop is CASSQDIGRANTEAFF. CDR3 nucleotide sequence: TGCGCCAGCAGCCAAGATATTGGGAGAGCGAACACTGAAGCTTTCTTT.

The CDR3 bases are TGTGCCATCAGTGAAAGGACAGGGAATAATTCACCCCTCCACTTT. It codes for CAISERTGNNSPLHF. The genes are TRBV10-3 and TRBJ1-6, with TRBD1 matching 8 bases. There are 15 residues in the CDR3. The germline V gene has CDR1 ENHRY and CDR2 SYGVKD. Germline trimming cut 3 bases from V and 5 bases from J; bases unmatched to any gene: 3.

This chain connects TRBV7-9 to TRBJ2-7; 8 bases match TRBD2. V gave up 2 bases and J gave up 0 bases; unmatched junction bases: 12. Germline values: CDR1 SEHNR, CDR2 FQNEAQ (reference sequence). The CDR3 spans 18 residues. CDR3 nucleotides: TGTGCCAGCAGCTTATCCTCCCATGTAGCGGGGTTCTCCTACGAGCAGTACTTC. It is translated as CASSLSSHVAGFSYEQYF.

V gene TRBV7-2 combines with J gene TRBJ1-1; no firm D call. The CDR3 covers 14 residues. Per germline, CDR1 SGHTA and CDR2 FQGNSA. Deletions cut 4 bases from V and 6 bases from J, with 15 bases between. As DNA, the CDR3 is TGTGCCAGCAGCTATGACCTGCTGGACGCTGAAGCTTTCTTT. Translating gives CASSYDLLDAEAFF.

V is TRBV27 and J is TRBJ1-1; 7 positions match TRBD1. Germline-derived CDR1 and CDR2 are MNHEY and SMNVEV (reference sequence). V trimming: 2 bases; J trimming: 6 bases; junction bases outside the gene matches: 9. The CDR3 runs 15 residues. This chain's CDR3 is CASSLRAGGFPEAFF. In DNA form, the CDR3 reads TGTGCCAGCAGTTTACGGGCAGGGGGTTTCCCTGAAGCTTTCTTT.

The gene calls are TRBV7-8 and TRBJ2-1, with D maybe TRBD1 (6 bases). Germline V gene data show CDR1 as SGHVS and CDR2 as FQNEAQ. The V end lost 6 bases, the J end lost 2 bases, and 17 bases lay between the germline ends. This CDR3 has 16 amino acids. CDR3 protein: CASSLSRGRTYNEQFF. The CDR3 bases are TGTGCCAGCAGTCTCAGCAGGGGACGGACCTACAATGAGCAGTTCTTC.

This chain joins TRBV15 and TRBJ2-1; 13 bases match TRBD2. Germline V gene sequence: CDR1 LNHNV, CDR2 YYDKDF (reference sequence). This CDR3 is built from 16 residues. V lost 5 bases and J lost 7; bases outside the gene matches: 8. The CDR3 region is CATSGTSGKSWNEQFF. DNA of the CDR3: TGTGCCACCAGCGGGACTAGCGGGAAAAGCTGGAATGAGCAGTTCTTC.

The chain carries TRBV7-9 and TRBJ2-3; D is uncertain. Germline lookup yields CDR1 SEHNR and CDR2 FQNEAQ (reference sequence). Trimming shortened V by 5 bases and J by 5 bases, and 8 bases separated the two germline ends. The CDR3 has 12 residues. The DNA for the CDR3 is TGTGCCAGCAGCCCCCTTCGAGATACGCAGTATTTT. It specifies CASSPLRDTQYF.

V and J are TRBV27 and TRBJ2-1; 9 bases align to TRBD1. The CDR3 totals 17 residues. The V gene's germline CDR1 is MNHEY and CDR2 SMNVEV (reference sequence). The trim removed 0 bases at V and 0 bases at J, leaving 3 bases unmatched. CDR3 protein: CASSLSATGGSYNEQFF. For the CDR3, the DNA is TGTGCCAGCAGTTTATCCGCGACAGGGGGCTCCTACAATGAGCAGTTCTTC.

The genes are TRBV7-2 and TRBJ2-1; 8 bases align to TRBD1. The V and J ends lost 3 bases and 4 bases, in that order; junction bases with no gene match: 5. Germline assignment: CDR1 SGHTA and CDR2 FQGNSA. This CDR3 has 15 amino acids. Here the CDR3 DNA reads TGTGCCAGCAGCTTTTTTCGGGACAGGTACAATGAGCAGTTCTTC. Translation: CASSFFRDRYNEQFF.

V usage is TRBV4-2 and J usage is TRBJ1-1; D unresolved. Germline CDR1 LGHNA, CDR2 YNFKEQ. This CDR3 is built from 16 residues. The V and J ends lost 0 bases and 7 bases respectively, with 18 bases between them. The CDR3 spells CASSQDLSGLVSEAFF. CDR3 sequence (DNA): TGTGCCAGCAGCCAAGATTTATCCGGACTGGTGAGTGAAGCTTTCTTT.

The rearrangement uses TRBV4-2 and TRBJ2-1; the match to TRBD2 covers 8 bases. In germline, CDR1 is LGHNA, CDR2 YNFKEQ. With 5 bases clipped from V and 0 bases from J, the junction kept 3 bases outside the gene matches. The CDR3 covers 15 residues. The CDR3 protein is CASSGRGDSYNEQFF. CDR3 in DNA: TGTGCCAGCAGCGGGCGGGGGGACTCCTACAATGAGCAGTTCTTC.

This clone was seen many times. V is TRBV9 and J is TRBJ1-6; D is perhaps TRBD1 (6 bases). V was clipped by 3 bases and J by 9 bases, with 16 bases between them. The germline gives CDR1 SGDLS, CDR2 YYNGEE. The CDR3 covers 15 residues. This chain's CDR3 is CASSGIQGVGSPLHF. The CDR3 DNA is TGTGCCAGCAGCGGGATACAGGGCGTGGGTTCACCCCTCCACTTT.

This clone showed up just once. V and J are TRBV5-4 and TRBJ2-1; 10 bases agree with TRBD2. With V trimmed by 2 bases and J by 7 bases, 6 bases remained unmatched. Per the germline V gene, CDR1 is SGHNT and CDR2 is YYREEE (reference sequence). The CDR3 length is 15 residues. The chain's CDR3 is CASSFSAGGRNEQFF. CDR3 DNA: TGTGCCAGCAGCTTTTCAGCGGGAGGGCGGAATGAGCAGTTCTTC. Full variable domain (rest looked up from reference TRBV5-4 and TRBJ2-1): ETGVTQSPTHLIKTRGQQVTLRCSSQSGHNTVSWYQQALGQGPQFIFQYYREEENGRGNFPPRFSGLQFPNYSSELNVNALELDDSALYLCASSFSAGGRNEQFFGPGTRLTVL.

Here the CDR3 DNA reads TGCGCCAGCAGCCAGATCGGGGGGCTCCTTGCCTACGAGCAGTACTTC. Protein: CASSQIGGLLAYEQYF. V usage is TRBV4-1 and J usage is TRBJ2-7; a possible D gene is TRBD2 (7 bases). This CDR3 contains 16 residues. Trimming stripped 3 bases from V and 2 bases from J, with 17 bases between. Germline V gene sequence: CDR1 MGHRA, CDR2 YSYEKL.

The gene calls are TRBV19 and TRBJ2-7; 9 nucleotides match TRBD1. Germline CDR1 and CDR2: LNHDA and SQIVND (reference sequence). The CDR3 runs to 14 residues. V trimming: 5 bases; J trimming: 4 bases; junction bases outside the gene matches: 6. This CDR3 reads CASSLLTGGYEQYF. The DNA of the CDR3 is TGTGCCAGTAGTTTACTGACAGGGGGATACGAGCAGTACTTC.

The chain couples TRBV30 to TRBJ2-7; D is perhaps TRBD2 (6 bases). This CDR3 has 13 amino acids. CDR1 and CDR2 (germline): GTSNPN, SVGIG (reference sequence). The CDR3 DNA sequence: TGTGCAGCGGGCAGGGTAATTTCCTACGAGCAGTACTTC. Translated, it gives CAAGRVISYEQYF.

V and J are TRBV10-3 and TRBJ2-1; no reliable D call. CDR3 length: 13 residues. The germline gives CDR1 ENHRY, CDR2 SYGVKD. Trimming left V 3 bases short and J 3 bases short, with 6 bases between. The CDR3 loop is CAISDDIYNEQFF. CDR3 coding DNA: TGTGCCATCAGTGATGACATCTACAATGAGCAGTTCTTC.

This sequence joins TRBV30 and TRBJ2-3; tentatively, D is TRBD2 (6 bases). The V end lost 2 bases, the J end lost 6 bases, and 15 bases lay between the germline ends. CDR3 size: 14 residues. Germline V gene sequence: CDR1 GTSNPN, CDR2 SVGIG (reference sequence). The CDR3 DNA is TGTGCCTGGAGTCTTGGACTATCCCCGGATACGCAGTATTTT. This translates into CAWSLGLSPDTQYF.

V gene TRBV4-2 combines with J gene TRBJ2-7, with 9 bases lining up with TRBD1. CDR3 size: 17 residues. Germline CDR1 and CDR2: LGHNA and YNFKEQ. The V gene end was trimmed by 0 bases and the J gene end by 3 bases; junction bases not matched to a gene: 9. The CDR3 is CASSQETGQGSYYEQYF. The CDR3 DNA sequence: TGTGCCAGCAGCCAAGAAACAGGACAGGGGTCATACTACGAGCAGTACTTC.